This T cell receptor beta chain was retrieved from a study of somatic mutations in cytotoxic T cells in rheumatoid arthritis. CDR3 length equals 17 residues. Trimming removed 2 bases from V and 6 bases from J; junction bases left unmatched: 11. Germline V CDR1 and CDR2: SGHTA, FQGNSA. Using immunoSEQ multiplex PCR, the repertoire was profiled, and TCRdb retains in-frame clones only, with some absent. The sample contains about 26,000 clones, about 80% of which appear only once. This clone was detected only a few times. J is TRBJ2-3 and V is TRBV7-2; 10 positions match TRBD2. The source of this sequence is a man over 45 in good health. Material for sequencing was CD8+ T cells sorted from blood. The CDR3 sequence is CASSLSGFSGRRDTQYF. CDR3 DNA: TGTGCCAGCAGCTTATCTGGGTTTAGCGGGAGGAGGGATACGCAGTATTTT.